Presented here are 32 T cell receptor beta chains from one specimen sequenced in a study of shared clonotypes between healthy human individuals. TCRdb keeps only in-frame clones here, not all; method: immunoSEQ multiplex PCR. The table shows over 750,000 clones, with about 97% occurring only once. Naive CD8 cells lacked CD45RO and underwent positive selection for CCR7, leaving out terminally differentiated effector memory CD45RA+ cells. Sequenced: naive CD8+ T cells sorted from blood. The receptors were sampled from a man aged 30 to 39 in good health.

The J gene is TRBJ2-1, the V gene TRBV27, with 8 bases that match TRBD1. The trim removed 4 bases at V and 9 bases at J, leaving 8 bases unmatched. Germline CDR1 reads MNHEY; CDR2 reads SMNVEV (reference sequence). This CDR3 region has 14 residues. CDR3 bases: TGTGCCAGCAGTTCCACCCCAGGGGGCCTTGAGCAGTTCTTC. As protein: CASSSTPGGLEQFF.

The V gene is TRBV6-5, the J gene TRBJ2-3; D may match TRBD1 or TRBD2 (5 bases each). The CDR3 contains 14 residues. V dropped 5 bases and J dropped 8 bases, with 17 bases sitting between them. Germline-derived CDR1 and CDR2 are MNHEY and SVGAGI. The CDR3: CASSLTGPGSTQYF. The CDR3 DNA reads as TGTGCCAGCAGTCTCACGGGACCGGGCAGTACGCAGTATTTT.

This clone has only one observation. Different DNA sequences within this sample yield the same CDR3. The chain couples TRBV11-2 to TRBJ2-1; D unclear. The CDR3 has 12 amino acids. CDR1 is SGHAT and CDR2 is FQNNGV in the germline V gene. V shed 5 bases and J shed 4 bases, with 6 bases lying between them. For the CDR3, the DNA is TGTGCCAGCAGCCTCGGGTACAATGAGCAGTTCTTC. Protein: CASSLGYNEQFF.

This clone was seen once. The identical CDR3 is also encoded by other nucleotide sequences in the sample. The V and J genes are TRBV7-9 and TRBJ2-1; D ambiguous. V dropped 1 base and J dropped 10 bases, with 8 bases sitting between them. The CDR3 is 12 residues long. Germline values: CDR1 SEHNR, CDR2 FQNEAQ (reference sequence). The CDR3 nucleotides read TGTGCCAGCAGCTTAGTCTTGGACGAGCAGTTCTTC. Translation: CASSLVLDEQFF.

DNA of the CDR3: TGTGCCACCAGCACCTATTCTAGGGGAGAGGGCGAGCAGTACTTC. Its translation is CATSTYSRGEGEQYF. The chain joins TRBV15 to TRBJ2-7; D possibly matches TRBD1 or TRBD2 (5 bases each). The CDR3 is 15 amino acids. Trimming stripped 4 bases from V and 6 bases from J, with 19 bases between. Germline V lookup: CDR1 LNHNV, CDR2 YYDKDF (reference sequence).

The chain uses TRBV10-3 and TRBJ2-5, with TRBD2 identical over 9 bases. This CDR3 contains 17 residues. Germline V gene sequence: CDR1 ENHRY, CDR2 SYGVKD. The V and J ends lost 6 bases and 0 bases, in that order; junction bases with no gene match: 11. The CDR3 DNA reads as TGTGCCATCAGGTCGGGGCGGGAGGGTCGGTACCAAGAGACCCAGTACTTC. It codes for CAIRSGREGRYQETQYF.

The rearrangement uses TRBV10-3 and TRBJ1-3, with 10 bases matching TRBD1. This CDR3 has 16 residues. J gave up 0 bases and V 6 bases, and 5 bases lay outside the gene matches. CDR1 ENHRY and CDR2 SYGVKD come from the germline V gene. As DNA, the CDR3 is TGTGCCATCAGCGTGGGACAGGGGATCTCTGGAAACACCATATATTTT. Translating gives CAISVGQGISGNTIYF.

The chain uses TRBV6-5 and TRBJ2-7; possibly TRBD2 for D (5 bases). V was shortened by 5 bases and J by 1 base, with 9 bases between the two germline ends. Looked up from germline, CDR1 is MNHEY and CDR2 is SVGAGI. The CDR3 runs to 13 residues. CDR3 region: CASSTAGSYEQYF. The CDR3 DNA reads as TGTGCCAGCAGTACCGCGGGTTCCTACGAGCAGTACTTC.

The CDR3 sequence is CASSLGLAADDEQYF. The CDR3 region has the DNA TGCGCCAGCAGCTTGGGACTAGCGGCGGACGACGAGCAGTACTTC. The rearrangement links TRBV5-1 to TRBJ2-7, with 9 bases matching TRBD2. The germline V gene encodes CDR1 SGHRS and CDR2 YFSETQ. J was trimmed by 5 bases and V by 0 bases; bases with no gene match: 6. The CDR3 length is 15 residues.

The V gene is TRBV7-9, the J gene TRBJ2-1; either TRBD1 or TRBD2 may supply D (5 bases each). V was pared by 0 bases and J by 9 bases, with 18 bases between. CDR1 and CDR2 from the germline V gene are SEHNR and FQNEAQ (reference sequence). The CDR3 loop spans 16 amino acids. CDR3 loop: CASSLAQEAPRGEQFF. For the CDR3, the DNA is TGTGCCAGCAGCTTAGCGCAGGAGGCCCCGAGGGGTGAGCAGTTCTTC.

This clone came up once. V is TRBV29-1 and J is TRBJ2-7; D is uncertain. The V end lost 4 bases, the J end lost 4 bases, and 8 bases lay between the germline ends. The germline V gene encodes CDR1 SQVTM and CDR2 ANQGSEA. The CDR3 spans 11 residues. CDR3 nucleotides: TGCAGCGTTGGACAAGAATACGAGCAGTACTTC. Amino acids: CSVGQEYEQYF.

This chain joins TRBV27 and TRBJ2-2; D call uncertain. The germline gives CDR1 MNHEY, CDR2 SMNVEV (reference sequence). V dropped 6 bases and J dropped 5 bases, with 16 bases sitting between them. The CDR3 totals 15 residues. The CDR3 loop reads CASSSSAFRTGELFF. The CDR3 nucleotides are TGTGCCAGCAGCTCTTCCGCCTTTCGTACCGGGGAGCTGTTTTTT.

The chain uses TRBV11-2 and TRBJ1-1, with 9 bases matching TRBD1. This CDR3 is 15 amino acids long. Germline V CDR1 and CDR2: SGHAT, FQNNGV. With V trimmed by 4 bases and J by 3 bases, 6 bases remained unmatched. CDR3 residues: CASSSNRGRDTEAFF. DNA of the CDR3: TGTGCCAGCAGCTCAAACAGGGGGCGGGACACTGAAGCTTTCTTT.

This chain joins TRBV28 and TRBJ2-6; possibly TRBD1 for D (5 bases). V lost 7 bases to trimming and J lost 18 bases, with 25 bases between them. The CDR3 extends over 14 amino acids. Looked up from germline, CDR1 is MDHEN and CDR2 is SYDVKM. The CDR3: CASTRTVWGQRPTF. CDR3 bases: TGTGCCAGCACCCGGACGGTCTGGGGCCAACGCCCGACTTTC.

The chain links TRBV7-8 to TRBJ2-7; D not certain. Germline lookup yields CDR1 SGHVS and CDR2 FQNEAQ. This CDR3 spans 13 amino acids. V gave up 4 bases and J gave up 2 bases, with 9 bases separating them. In DNA form, the CDR3 reads TGTGCCAGCAGCTCCCCGAGGCCCTACGAGCAGTACTTC. Amino acid sequence: CASSSPRPYEQYF.

This chain connects TRBV6-5 to TRBJ2-1; 12 bases fit TRBD2. The V and J ends lost 5 bases and 5 bases, in that order; junction bases with no gene match: 4. Germline V gene data show CDR1 as MNHEY and CDR2 as SVGAGI. The CDR3 runs 15 residues. The CDR3 is CASSLRTSGNNEQFF. CDR3 DNA sequence: TGTGCCAGCAGTCTCCGGACTAGCGGGAACAATGAGCAGTTCTTC.

The chain couples TRBV11-2 to TRBJ2-3, with no clear D. Germline CDR1 is SGHAT and CDR2 is FQNNGV. The CDR3 loop spans 12 amino acids. Trimming took off 5 bases at V and 4 bases at J, with 7 bases between the two ends. The CDR3 spells CASSIGPDTQYF. The DNA of the CDR3 is TGTGCCAGCAGCATAGGGCCAGATACGCAGTATTTT.

Concerning this clone: The junction departs from germline at one end; a sequencing error may be responsible. The chain couples TRBV19 to TRBJ2-6; the match to TRBD1 covers 9 bases. The length of the CDR3 is 18 residues. Germline CDR1 LNHDA, CDR2 SQIVND (reference sequence). CDR3 in amino acids: CASSLDRDRVSGANVLTF. The CDR3 DNA reads as TGTGCCAGTAGTCTAGACCGGGACAGGGTCTCTGGGGCCAACGTCCTGACTTTC.

The V call is TRBV13, the J call TRBJ2-3; TRBD1 agrees at 8 bases. CDR1 PRHDT and CDR2 FYEKMQ come from the germline V gene (reference sequence). J was trimmed by 3 bases and V by 3 bases; bases with no gene match: 2. The CDR3 is 14 amino acids. This chain's CDR3 is CASSFGTGTDTQYF. The CDR3 nucleotides read TGTGCCAGCAGCTTCGGGACAGGTACAGATACGCAGTATTTT.

V usage is TRBV18 and J usage is TRBJ2-7, with 9 bases that match TRBD1. The CDR3 is 14 residues long. Losses at the gene ends were 3 bases for V and 3 bases for J; bases not matched to a gene: 3. Germline assignment: CDR1 KGHSH and CDR2 LQKENI. The CDR3 region is CASSPRTGVYEQYF. The CDR3 nucleotides are TGTGCCAGCTCACCTAGGACAGGGGTCTACGAGCAGTACTTC.

The rearrangement links TRBV4-1 to TRBJ2-7; D unclear. Deletions cut 0 bases from V and 4 bases from J, with 13 bases between. This CDR3 contains 15 residues. Looked up from germline, CDR1 is MGHRA and CDR2 is YSYEKL. The CDR3 DNA is TGCGCCAGCAGCCAAGATATGGGGTTTGGGTACGAGCAGTACTTC. Translated, it gives CASSQDMGFGYEQYF.

The count of this clone is one. The chain couples TRBV7-9 to TRBJ2-1; the D gene is possibly TRBD2 (6 bases). Between the trimmed V and J ends, which lost 7 bases and 9 bases, there was a span of 22 bases. Germline CDR1 and CDR2: SEHNR and FQNEAQ (reference sequence). There are 15 residues in the CDR3. The CDR3 DNA reads TGTGCCAGCACGGAGGGGTCCAGCTATCTTATTGAGCAGTTCTTC. The encoded protein is CASTEGSSYLIEQFF.

Turning to this clone: Other DNA sequences of this sample code for an identical CDR3. The chain carries TRBV10-3 and TRBJ2-7; no clear D gene. Germline values: CDR1 ENHRY, CDR2 SYGVKD. This CDR3 is 12 amino acids long. V dropped 0 bases and J dropped 4 bases, with 4 bases sitting between them. CDR3 bases: TGTGCCATCAGTGAGTCAACTTACGAGCAGTACTTC. Translating it yields CAISESTYEQYF.

As regards this clone: This sample includes further DNA sequences coding for the same CDR3. The rearrangement uses TRBV9 and TRBJ2-3, with TRBD1 as a possible D gene (5 bases). Trimming cost V 0 bases and J 1 base, with 6 bases left between them. This CDR3 is 14 amino acids long. Germline CDR1 is SGDLS and CDR2 is YYNGEE. The CDR3 nucleotides read TGTGCCAGCAGCGTAGTAGGGGGCACAGATACGCAGTATTTT. Residues: CASSVVGGTDTQYF.

V gene TRBV9 combines with J gene TRBJ2-1, with D possibly TRBD1 on 5 matching bases. The V gene's germline CDR1 is SGDLS and CDR2 YYNGEE. V dropped 3 bases and J dropped 5 bases, with 9 bases sitting between them. This CDR3 is built from 13 residues. The CDR3 region is CASSATDHNEQFF. CDR3 in DNA: TGTGCCAGCAGCGCGACAGACCACAATGAGCAGTTCTTC.

V gene TRBV5-1 combines with J gene TRBJ2-2, with D possibly TRBD1 on 6 matching bases. From germline, CDR1 is SGHRS and CDR2 YFSETQ. The CDR3 sequence is 18 residues long. V was shortened by 1 base and J by 2 bases, with 18 bases between the two germline ends. DNA for the CDR3: TGCGCCAGCAGCTTGTGGGCGACAGGCATGGGAAACACCGGGGAGCTGTTTTTT. Its translation: CASSLWATGMGNTGELFF.

CDR3 amino acids: CASSSALAGRDTQYF. DNA for the CDR3: TGTGCCAGCAGCTCGGCACTAGCGGGTAGAGATACGCAGTATTTT. The chain links TRBV7-3 to TRBJ2-3; 9 bases are shared with TRBD2. The CDR3 spans 15 residues. Germline V CDR1 and CDR2: SGHTA, FQGTGA. Germline trimming cut 4 bases from V and 5 bases from J; bases unmatched to any gene: 7.

The chain is built from TRBV27 and TRBJ2-3; D remains unclear. Germline V CDR1 and CDR2: MNHEY, SMNVEV (reference sequence). With 0 bases removed from V and 0 bases from J, the gap between germline ends came to 22 bases. This CDR3 has 20 residues. The CDR3 here is CASSLSFWAVRPTSTDTQYF. CDR3 DNA: TGTGCCAGCAGTTTATCATTCTGGGCTGTCCGACCAACTAGCACAGATACGCAGTATTTT.

The chain couples TRBV5-1 to TRBJ2-7, with 10 positions matching TRBD2. This CDR3 has 17 residues. Germline CDR1 SGHRS, CDR2 YFSETQ. V trimming: 3 bases; J trimming: 0 bases; junction bases outside the gene matches: 9. DNA for the CDR3: TGCGCCAGCAGCTACATTCAAGCGGGAGGGCTCTCCTACGAGCAGTACTTC. This sequence encodes CASSYIQAGGLSYEQYF. The full variable domain, in which reference TRBV5-1 and TRBJ2-7 provide the parts outside the CDR3, is KAGVTQTPRYLIKTRGQQVTLSCSPISGHRSVSWYQQTPGQGLQFLFEYFSETQRNKGNFPGRFSGRQFSNSRSEMNVSTLELGDSALYLCASSYIQAGGLSYEQYFGPGTRLTVT.

The chain carries TRBV15 and TRBJ1-1; weak D call: TRBD1 (6 bases). From germline, CDR1 is LNHNV and CDR2 YYDKDF (reference sequence). This CDR3 is built from 15 residues. The germline V and J ends were trimmed by 8 bases and 5 bases, with 21 bases remaining between them. The CDR3 DNA sequence: TGTGCCACCCAGTACCGTGTCGAGGGGGGAACTGAAGCTTTCTTT. It yields the protein CATQYRVEGGTEAFF. The full variable domain, in which reference TRBV15 and TRBJ1-1 provide the parts outside the CDR3, is DAMVIQNPRYQVTQFGKPVTLSCSQTLNHNVMYWYQQKSSQAPKLLFHYYDKDFNNEADTPDNFQSRRPNTSFCFLDIRSPGLGDTAMYLCATQYRVEGGTEAFFGQGTRLTVV.

The chain uses TRBV4-1 and TRBJ1-5, with 7 bases lining up with TRBD1. The CDR3 extends over 16 amino acids. Germline-derived CDR1 and CDR2 are MGHRA and YSYEKL. The trim removed 0 bases at V and 5 bases at J, leaving 7 bases unmatched. The CDR3 region has the DNA TGCGCCAGCAGCCAAGATGGTGACAGGGTTGATCAGCCCCAGCATTTT. It encodes CASSQDGDRVDQPQHF.

The rearrangement joins TRBV5-1 to TRBJ2-5; tentative D call: TRBD1 (6 bases). The CDR3 loop spans 14 amino acids. CDR1 is SGHRS and CDR2 is YFSETQ in the germline V gene. The V and J ends lost 0 bases and 5 bases respectively, with 11 bases between them. Here the CDR3 DNA reads TGCGCCAGCAGCTTGGAAGCAGGGGAGGAGACCCAGTACTTC. Translation: CASSLEAGEETQYF. Drawing the rest from reference TRBV5-1 and TRBJ2-5, the complete variable domain is KAGVTQTPRYLIKTRGQQVTLSCSPISGHRSVSWYQQTPGQGLQFLFEYFSETQRNKGNFPGRFSGRQFSNSRSEMNVSTLELGDSALYLCASSLEAGEETQYFGPGTRLLVL.